This T cell receptor beta chain was documented in a study of blood T cell repertoires in COVID-19. Study information: Spain, Italy and the United States supplied samples that represented acute and convalescent COVID-19. The cDNA or gDNA used as material had been derived from T cells, B-cell-depleted T cells, or PBMCs.

Followed over time, Seattle patients had been enrolled while infection was active. The V gene's germline CDR1 is SGHRS and CDR2 YFSETQ. The CDR3 extends over 17 amino acids. Trimming removed 0 bases from V and 10 bases from J, with 20 bases in between. In the original workflow: Nucleated cell counts were estimated from reference gene primer amplification. TCRdb's copy holds only in-frame clones and misses some; the assay was immunoSEQ multiplex PCR. Clone size and the V and J calls come from that table; the DNA yielded D and trimming. The table records some 75,000 clones, about 86% of them present only once.

Source material: peripheral blood. The chain is built from TRBV5-1 and TRBJ1-6; maybe TRBD1 (5 bases). This TCR was sampled from a man older than 75 with COVID-19, enrolled during active disease. Here the CDR3 reads CASSLGPRDGGSSPLHF. In nucleotides, the CDR3 is TGCGCCAGCAGCTTGGGCCCCCGGGACGGAGGGTCCTCACCCCTCCACTTT.